The source of this T cell receptor (beta chain) is a study of identical twins. There are a few counts of this clonotype. Its antigen is as yet unknown. General study results and limits: Excess sharing by twins proved weaker in beta out-of-frame sequences.

Each CDR3 protein gets one entry after TCRdb re-called the 5' RACE reads with MiXCR. The sample includes a few hundred thousand distinct CDR3 sequences, about 24% seen only once; the top ten take 2.5% to 3.5%. The same sample was also studied in work on T cells expressing NK-cell markers.

The sample taken for sequencing was CD4+ T cells sorted from blood. The source is a woman between 18 and 29 years old in good health.

CDR3 in amino acids: CASSSPQAGPSYEQYF. CDR3 bases: TGTGCCAGCAGCTCCCCTCAAGCGGGGCCCTCCTACGAGCAGTACTTC. V usage is TRBV7-2 and J usage is TRBJ2-7; TRBD2 agrees at 7 bases. This CDR3 region has 16 residues. Unmatched junction bases numbered 9, after V lost 4 bases and J lost 0 bases. Germline V gene sequence: CDR1 SGHTA, CDR2 FQGNSA.